This T cell receptor (beta chain) was sequenced in a study of CD8 T cells in ankylosing spondylitis. The study's findings and limits: About 8 highly homologous variants made up a TCR beta motif, and this motif appeared characteristic of ankylosing spondylitis blood. Some motif variants were previously reported in reactive arthritis synovial fluid and blood. The study looked at matched synovial fluid samples from ankylosing spondylitis patients. Disease-linked clones were reported to be significantly enriched there.

The germline V gene encodes CDR1 DFQATT and CDR2 SNEGSKA (reference sequence). V gave up 6 bases and J gave up 0 bases, with 13 bases separating them. The CDR3 is made up of 14 amino acids. This clonotype was counted at least ten times. The antigen remains undetermined. Generation of TCR beta libraries employed quantitative 5'-RACE incorporating molecular barcodes. TCRdb itself ran the 5' RACE reads through MiXCR, one entry per CDR3 protein. This sample has hundreds of thousands of distinct CDR3 sequences, with 12% found just once. The chain combines TRBV20-1 with TRBJ2-3; no firm D call. What was sequenced was blood, either unsorted or a sorted T cell fraction (not recorded which). The origin of this receptor is a male donor with ankylosing spondylitis. The CDR3 DNA follows: TGCAGTGCCCACTTTTTCCCTAGCACAGATACGCAGTATTTT. Amino acids: CSAHFFPSTDTQYF.